This T cell receptor (beta chain) came from a study of Graves' ophthalmopathy and Graves' hyperthyroidism. Overall study results and limits: Blood shared most expanded thyroid clonotypes above 0.001 frequency. Using 13 signatures, a model distinguished ophthalmopathy from stable hyperthyroidism, reaching just under 90% sensitivity and approximately 80% specificity.

Each diagnosis was determined on the basis of clinical symptoms, serum thyroxine, TRAb, thyroid ultrasound and orbital computed tomography. PBMCs were isolated from an approximately 10 ml sample of fresh peripheral blood. TCR beta CDR3 regions were amplified from RNA transcripts. First-round RT-PCR relied on HTBI primers, and a second-round multiplex PCR came next. TCRdb itself ran the multiplex PCR reads through MiXCR, one entry per CDR3 protein. The sample includes 300,000 or so distinct CDR3 sequences, about a sixth of them seen just once. In its sample, this clonotype was seen many times. Its antigen is still unknown. CDR1 SNHLY and CDR2 FYNNEI come from the germline V gene. The CDR3 covers 15 residues. V gave up 3 bases and J gave up 3 bases, with 12 bases separating them.

The clonotype was recovered from an adult man with Graves' ophthalmopathy. The sequenced sample was peripheral blood. This chain connects TRBV2 to TRBJ1-3; D possibly corresponds to TRBD1 (5 bases). CDR3 residues: CASSELGEGGNTIYF. For the CDR3, the DNA is TGTGCCAGCAGTGAGTTGGGGGAAGGTGGAAACACCATATATTTT.